These 26 T cell receptor beta chains share one sample of origin, sequenced in a study of T-cell reconstitution after alpha-beta-depleted transplantation in children. It was with unique molecular identifiers that the TCRbeta library was prepared. TCRdb fed the PCR reads into MiXCR, producing one record per CDR3 protein. The sample has about 410,000 distinct CDR3 sequences; around 20% are singletons. The source material was PBMCs from the stem cell graft donor, sampled from the stem cell graft. The receptors here all came from a human donor who donated a stem cell graft to a child with acute myeloid leukemia.

This clonotype has a handful of counts. The chain is built from TRBV25-1 and TRBJ2-7; D tentatively fits TRBD1 or TRBD2 (5 bases each). V gave up 4 bases and J gave up 1 base, with 11 bases separating them. The CDR3 contains 14 residues. The germline gives CDR1 MGHDK, CDR2 SYGVNS. CDR3 coding DNA: TGTGCCAGCAGTGCCGGGGCAGGATCCTACGAGCAGTACTTC. Protein: CASSAGAGSYEQYF.

The V call is TRBV5-1, the J call TRBJ2-1; 9 positions agree with TRBD2. CDR3 length equals 14 residues. Germline V gene lookup returns CDR1 SGHRS and CDR2 YFSETQ. V lost 4 bases and J lost 3; bases outside the gene matches: 2. DNA for the CDR3: TGCGCCAGCAGCCCGACTAGCGGCTACAATGAGCAGTTCTTC. Protein product: CASSPTSGYNEQFF.

This chain joins TRBV28 and TRBJ2-7; the D gene is possibly TRBD2 (5 bases). The CDR3 length is 17 residues. Per the germline V gene, CDR1 is MDHEN and CDR2 is SYDVKM. Deletions cut 5 bases from V and 3 bases from J, with 23 bases between. As DNA, the CDR3 is TGTGCCAGCAGTCCGATCGTCTGGACGGAGGTTGGCTACGAGCAGTACTTC. This translates into CASSPIVWTEVGYEQYF.

This clonotype was recorded many times. V usage is TRBV5-1 and J usage is TRBJ2-7, with D possibly being TRBD1 or TRBD2 (5 bases each). Trimming took off 3 bases at V and 1 base at J, with 11 bases between the two ends. The CDR3 covers 14 residues. Germline CDR1 is SGHRS and CDR2 is YFSETQ. The CDR3 nucleotides are TGCGCCAGCAGCTCAAGGGACGTTTCCTACGAGCAGTACTTC. Translation: CASSSRDVSYEQYF.

This clonotype came up many times. This rearrangement joins TRBV20-1 to TRBJ1-1; possibly TRBD1 for D (6 bases). Germline-derived CDR1 and CDR2 are DFQATT and SNEGSKA (reference sequence). Trimming removed 1 base at V and 5 bases at J, with 20 bases between. The CDR3 loop spans 16 amino acids. Here the CDR3 reads CSARAVTGPPRTEAFF. DNA for the CDR3: TGCAGTGCTAGAGCGGTGACAGGCCCCCCGAGGACTGAAGCTTTCTTT.

This clonotype was counted a few times. The chain recombines TRBV6-1 with TRBJ1-5; the D gene is possibly TRBD1 (5 bases). The CDR3 spans 17 residues. Trimming took off 6 bases at V and 3 bases at J, with 21 bases between the two ends. Germline V gives CDR1 MNHNS, CDR2 SASEGT. This chain's CDR3 is CASSKGKQLTFNQPQHF. The CDR3 DNA is TGTGCCAGCAGCAAGGGGAAGCAACTAACCTTCAATCAGCCCCAGCATTTT.

The chain recombines TRBV20-1 with TRBJ2-7; 7 nucleotides agree with TRBD2. After removal of 0 bases from V and 1 base from J, the junction contained 9 bases not matched to a gene. The germline V gene encodes CDR1 DFQATT and CDR2 SNEGSKA (reference sequence). The CDR3 is 16 residues long. The CDR3 is CSARDGVLAQSYEQYF. CDR3 sequence (DNA): TGCAGTGCTAGAGATGGGGTACTAGCGCAGTCCTACGAGCAGTACTTC.

As to this clonotype: Relative to the germline gene, one junction end is altered; a read error may explain this. This chain connects TRBV6-1 to TRBJ2-2; D perhaps matches TRBD2 (5 bases). Germline-derived CDR1 and CDR2 are MNHNS and SASEGT. CDR3 length: 14 amino acids. The CDR3 loop reads CASLSNSDTGELFF. CDR3 nucleotides: TGTGCCAGCTTATCAAACAGCGACACCGGGGAGTTGTTTTTT.

This clonotype came up once. The junction departs from germline at one end; a sequencing error may be responsible. This chain connects TRBV2 to TRBJ1-5; 7 nucleotides align to TRBD1. Germline loops: CDR1 SNHLY, CDR2 FYNNEI. CDR3 length equals 14 residues. The CDR3 DNA reads TGTGCCCGCAGAAACAGGGGTCCCAATCAGCCCCAGCATTTT. Protein sequence: CARRNRGPNQPQHF.

This clonotype was seen more than once but under ten times. The gene calls are TRBV5-4 and TRBJ2-3, with TRBD2 identical over 7 bases. The CDR3 sequence is 15 residues long. V was clipped by 0 bases and J by 1 base; unmatched bases: 2. Germline V CDR1 and CDR2: SGHNT, YYREEE (reference sequence). The CDR3 DNA follows: TGTGCCAGCAGCTTGGTCGGGAGGCGCACAGATACGCAGTATTTT. Translation: CASSLVGRRTDTQYF.

This clonotype has a count of ten or more. The rearrangement uses TRBV4-3 and TRBJ2-1; no reliable D call. Germline loops: CDR1 LGHNA, CDR2 YSLEER. The V end was cut by 2 bases, the J end by 4 bases, with 9 bases between. This CDR3 is built from 14 residues. This chain's CDR3 is CASSQSLGYNEQFF. CDR3 in DNA: TGCGCCAGCAGCCAATCCCTAGGTTACAATGAGCAGTTCTTC.

Many counts were recorded for this clonotype. The chain couples TRBV7-9 to TRBJ2-7, with TRBD1 identical over 7 bases. Germline values: CDR1 SEHNR, CDR2 FQNEAQ (reference sequence). The CDR3 is 14 amino acids. J lost 6 bases, V lost 5 bases, and 10 bases had no gene match. CDR3 region: CASSPRVGGVEQYF. The CDR3 coding sequence is TGTGCCAGCAGCCCACGTGTAGGGGGCGTCGAGCAGTACTTC.

This chain links TRBV10-3 with TRBJ2-7; TRBD1 aligns across 10 bases. This CDR3 is 13 amino acids long. J gave up 5 bases and V 7 bases, and 5 bases lay outside the gene matches. Germline V gene sequence: CDR1 ENHRY, CDR2 SYGVKD. CDR3 in DNA: TGTGCCATCACTGGGACAGGGGCGAACGAGCAGTACTTC. It specifies CAITGTGANEQYF.

This clonotype was recorded at least ten times. The rearrangement uses TRBV29-1 and TRBJ2-7; D remains unclear. Germline V gene sequence: CDR1 SQVTM, CDR2 ANQGSEA. Between the trimmed V and J ends, which lost 8 bases and 0 bases, there was a span of 17 bases. This CDR3 region has 14 residues. CDR3 sequence: CSIAGDISSYEQYF. CDR3 bases: TGCAGCATCGCTGGAGATATAAGCTCCTACGAGCAGTACTTC.

V gene TRBV12-3 or TRBV12-4 combines with J gene TRBJ2-3; 7 nucleotides align to TRBD1. This CDR3 contains 14 residues. The V segment lost 3 bases and the J segment 4 bases; nucleotides outside the gene matches: 4. CDR3 DNA sequence: TGTGCCAGCAGTTTTGTCCAGGGGGCAGATACGCAGTATTTT. This translates into CASSFVQGADTQYF.

J is TRBJ2-7 and V is TRBV3-1, with 10 bases matching TRBD2. V dropped 4 bases and J dropped 3; count of bases not matched to a gene: 6. This CDR3 comprises 15 residues. The germline CDR1 and CDR2 sequences are LGHDT and YNNKEL (reference sequence). In nucleotides, the CDR3 is TGTGCCAGCAGCCGGGTTAGCGGGAGGCTCTACGAGCAGTACTTC. It is translated as CASSRVSGRLYEQYF.

The table lists this clonotype with many counts. The V call is TRBV29-1, the J call TRBJ1-3, with D unclear. Trimming shortened V by 7 bases and J by 0 bases, and 7 bases separated the two germline ends. There are 12 residues in the CDR3. CDR1 and CDR2 (germline): SQVTM, ANQGSEA. This CDR3 is CSAGYSGNTIYF. DNA of the CDR3: TGCAGCGCAGGTTACTCTGGAAACACCATATATTTT.

In this sample, this clonotype turned up a few times. The chain links TRBV5-1 to TRBJ1-5, with TRBD1 matching 7 bases. The CDR3 is made up of 16 amino acids. CDR1 and CDR2 from the germline V gene are SGHRS and YFSETQ. Trimming took 4 bases from V and 3 from J; bases not matched to a gene: 10. The CDR3 nucleotides read TGCGCCAGCAGCACACAAGGGGACAGCGCCAATCAGCCCCAGCATTTT. Translation: CASSTQGDSANQPQHF.

The V and J genes are TRBV29-1 and TRBJ2-4, with D hard to call. V gave up 1 base and J gave up 8 bases, with 12 bases separating them. Germline loops: CDR1 SQVTM, CDR2 ANQGSEA. This CDR3 has 13 residues. CDR3 sequence: CSVEGIWGDIQYF. DNA for the CDR3: TGCAGCGTTGAAGGCATTTGGGGTGACATTCAGTACTTC.

V and J are TRBV3-1 and TRBJ2-7; tentatively, D is TRBD1 or TRBD2 (5 bases each). From germline, CDR1 is LGHDT and CDR2 YNNKEL (reference sequence). V shed 0 bases and J shed 5 bases, with 8 bases lying between them. This CDR3 spans 13 amino acids. As DNA, the CDR3 is TGTGCCAGCAGCCAAGATGGGGGTCACGAGCAGTACTTC. Its translation: CASSQDGGHEQYF.

The chain joins TRBV20-1 to TRBJ2-1; D possibly corresponds to TRBD2 (6 bases). CDR1 DFQATT and CDR2 SNEGSKA come from the germline V gene (reference sequence). This CDR3 contains 15 residues. CDR3 sequence: CSVRMAAGSYNEQFF. The CDR3 coding sequence is TGCAGCGTCCGAATGGCGGCGGGATCCTACAATGAGCAGTTCTTC.

On this clonotype itself: Given the absence of the conserved phenylalanine or tryptophan at the CDR3 end, a read error is likely. The chain combines TRBV20-1 with TRBJ1-4; D gene ambiguous. Germline CDR1 is DFQATT and CDR2 is SNEGSKA (reference sequence). The CDR3 extends over 14 amino acids. V was shortened by 5 bases and J by 0 bases, with 10 bases between the two germline ends. CDR3 DNA: TGCAGTGCTCCTCCGGGCACAACTAATGAAAAACTGTTTGTT. Amino acid sequence: CSAPPGTTNEKLFV.

The chain employs TRBV4-3 and TRBJ2-1; 9 bases agree with TRBD2. Germline V CDR1 and CDR2: LGHNA, YSLEER. The CDR3 covers 14 residues. The trim removed 2 bases at V and 8 bases at J, leaving 4 bases unmatched. Here the CDR3 reads CASSQLAGLHEQFF. DNA of the CDR3: TGCGCCAGCAGCCAACTAGCGGGATTACATGAGCAGTTCTTC.

This clonotype was seen many times. The rearrangement links TRBV5-5 to TRBJ2-5; 7 nucleotides align to TRBD2. J gave up 2 bases and V 0 bases, and 10 bases lay outside the gene matches. From germline, CDR1 is SGHKS and CDR2 YYEKEE (reference sequence). The CDR3 runs 17 residues. As DNA, the CDR3 is TGTGCCAGCAGCTTGGTGGGGGAGGGGCCCTATCAAGAGACCCAGTACTTC. This codes for CASSLVGEGPYQETQYF. The full variable domain, in which reference TRBV5-5 and TRBJ2-5 provide the parts outside the CDR3, is DAGVTQSPTHLIKTRGQQVTLRCSPISGHKSVSWYQQVLGQGPQFIFQYYEKEERGRGNFPDRFSARQFPNYSSELNVNALLLGDSALYLCASSLVGEGPYQETQYFGPGTRLLVL.

This clonotype has a count of ten or more. This chain uses TRBV6-5 with TRBJ2-7, with 16 nucleotides matching TRBD2. The CDR3 contains 17 residues. From germline, CDR1 is MNHEY and CDR2 SVGAGI. V shed 6 bases, J shed 5 bases, and the junction held 10 bases outside the gene matches. The DNA for the CDR3 is TGTGCCAGCAGCCGAACGGGACTAGCGGGAGGGCTAGACGAGCAGTACTTC. It translates to CASSRTGLAGGLDEQYF.

In its sample, this clonotype was seen a few times. This CDR3 is CASSQLTSGRVDEQFF. CDR3 sequence (DNA): TGTGCCAGCAGCCAACTTACTAGCGGGAGAGTCGATGAGCAGTTCTTC. The rearrangement joins TRBV3-1 to TRBJ2-1; 11 nucleotides line up with TRBD2. This CDR3 comprises 16 residues. Trimming cost V 2 bases and J 8 bases; bases outside gene matches: 8. Germline V lookup: CDR1 LGHDT, CDR2 YNNKEL (reference sequence).